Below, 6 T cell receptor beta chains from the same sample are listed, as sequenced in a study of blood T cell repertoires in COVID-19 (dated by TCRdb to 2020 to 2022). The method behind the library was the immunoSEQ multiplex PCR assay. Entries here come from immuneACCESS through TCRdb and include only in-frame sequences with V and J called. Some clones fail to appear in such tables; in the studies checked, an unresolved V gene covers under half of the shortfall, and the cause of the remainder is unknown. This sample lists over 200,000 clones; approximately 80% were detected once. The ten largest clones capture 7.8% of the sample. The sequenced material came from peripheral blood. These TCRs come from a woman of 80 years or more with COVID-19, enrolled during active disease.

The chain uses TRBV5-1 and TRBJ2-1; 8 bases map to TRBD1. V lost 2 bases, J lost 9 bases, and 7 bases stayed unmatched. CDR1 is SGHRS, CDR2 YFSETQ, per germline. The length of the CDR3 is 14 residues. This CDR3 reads CASSLGQGAAEQFF. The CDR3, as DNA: TGCGCCAGCAGCTTAGGTCAGGGGGCCGCTGAGCAGTTCTTC.

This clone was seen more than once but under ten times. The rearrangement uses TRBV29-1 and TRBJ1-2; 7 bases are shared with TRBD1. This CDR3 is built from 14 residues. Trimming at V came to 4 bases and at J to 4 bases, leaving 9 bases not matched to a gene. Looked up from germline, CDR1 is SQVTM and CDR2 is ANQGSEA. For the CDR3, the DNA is TGCAGCGTTGTCCCAGGGGGACTCCTCTATGGCTACACCTTC. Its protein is CSVVPGGLLYGYTF.

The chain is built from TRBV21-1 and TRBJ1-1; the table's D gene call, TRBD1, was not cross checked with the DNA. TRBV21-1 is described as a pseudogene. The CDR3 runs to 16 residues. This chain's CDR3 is CASSKAGTGRFAEAFF. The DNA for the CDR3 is TGTGCCAGCAGCAAAGCAGGGACAGGGAGGTTCGCTGAAGCTTTCTTT.

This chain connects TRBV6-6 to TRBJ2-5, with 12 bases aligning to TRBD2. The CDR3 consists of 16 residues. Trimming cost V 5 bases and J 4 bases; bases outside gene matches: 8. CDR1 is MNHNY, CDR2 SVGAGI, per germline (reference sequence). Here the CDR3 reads CASSITSGGIPETQYF. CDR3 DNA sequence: TGTGCCAGCAGTATTACTAGCGGGGGGATTCCAGAGACCCAGTACTTC.

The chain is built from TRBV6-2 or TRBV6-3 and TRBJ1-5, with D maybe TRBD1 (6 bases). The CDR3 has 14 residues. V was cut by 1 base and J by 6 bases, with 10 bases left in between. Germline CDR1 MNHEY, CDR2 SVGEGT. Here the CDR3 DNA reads TGTGCCAGCAGTTACTACAGGGCCCCTCAGCCCCAGCATTTT. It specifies CASSYYRAPQPQHF.

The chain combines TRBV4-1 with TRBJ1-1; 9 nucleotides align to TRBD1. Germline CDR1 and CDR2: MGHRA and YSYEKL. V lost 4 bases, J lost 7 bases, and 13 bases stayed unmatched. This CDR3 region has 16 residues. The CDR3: CASSLPGDRETIEAFF. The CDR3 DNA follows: TGCGCCAGCAGCCTTCCTGGGGACAGGGAAACTATTGAAGCTTTCTTT.